The clone carrying this T cell receptor (beta chain) was seen a few times. Its antigen is unidentified. Reverse transcribing all isolated RNA meant expressed TCRB transcripts were sequenced. Data came from immunoSEQ multiplex PCR; TCRdb stores just in-frame clones and leaves some out. The sample records hundreds of thousands of clones, around 15% being singletons. This sample was taken from a study of beta chain features in type 1 diabetes. Across the whole study: The study found patients and healthy donors alike in age, gender and cell yields.

There are 15 residues in the CDR3. V was clipped by 5 bases and J by 10 bases; unmatched bases: 14. Looked up from germline, CDR1 is SGHAT and CDR2 is FQNNGV. Donors underwent one heparinised blood draw, 95 to 150 mL on average. Whole-study findings and limits: In comparison with healthy donors, patients had naive, central memory and Treg TCRB repertoires that appeared more similar. There was a moderate but significant shortening of TCRB CDR3s in all four CD4+ subsets of Type 1 diabetes patients.

V and J are TRBV11-2 and TRBJ2-7; 10 bases align to TRBD2. Sample: naive CD4+ T cells from blood. This receptor was obtained from a man younger than 35 with type 1 diabetes. The CDR3: CASSLGTSAAFDQYF. In nucleotides, the CDR3 is TGTGCCAGCAGCCTAGGGACTAGCGCCGCCTTTGACCAGTACTTC.